This T cell receptor (beta chain) was identified in a study of T-cell memory formation after mild COVID-19. CDR3 size: 11 residues. Between the trimmed V and J ends, which lost 7 bases and 1 base, there was a span of 7 bases. The germline V gene encodes CDR1 SQVTM and CDR2 ANQGSEA. The table lists this clonotype with many counts. TCRdb re-derived calls from the 5' RACE reads in MiXCR, one entry per CDR3 protein. The sample shows about 390,000 distinct CDR3 sequences, about 15% of them seen only once. The TCR originated in a man in his late teens or twenties who had mild COVID-19 (a few samples of this study predate the infection). Cell type and time point are not known. The rearrangement links TRBV29-1 to TRBJ2-5; D is unresolved. Sample: PBMCs or a T cell subset sorted from them (not recorded which). The CDR3: CSADPQETQYF. The CDR3 nucleotides read TGCAGCGCGGACCCCCAAGAGACCCAGTACTTC.